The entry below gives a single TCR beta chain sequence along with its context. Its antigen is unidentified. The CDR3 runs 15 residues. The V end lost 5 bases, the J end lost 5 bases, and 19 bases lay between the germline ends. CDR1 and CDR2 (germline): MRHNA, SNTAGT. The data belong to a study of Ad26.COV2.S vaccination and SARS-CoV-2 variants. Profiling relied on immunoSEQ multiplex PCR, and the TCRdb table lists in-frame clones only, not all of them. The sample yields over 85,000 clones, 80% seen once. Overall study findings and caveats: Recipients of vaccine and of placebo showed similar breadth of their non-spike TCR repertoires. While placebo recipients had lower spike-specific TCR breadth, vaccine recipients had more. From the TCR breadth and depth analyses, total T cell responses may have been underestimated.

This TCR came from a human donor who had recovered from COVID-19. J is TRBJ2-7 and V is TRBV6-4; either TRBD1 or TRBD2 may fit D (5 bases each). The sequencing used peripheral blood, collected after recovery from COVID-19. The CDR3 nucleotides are TGTGCCAGCAGTCCAAGGGACCGAAAGCACCACGAGCAGTACTTC. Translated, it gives CASSPRDRKHHEQYF.